This T cell receptor beta chain was captured by sequencing in a study of shared clonotypes between healthy human individuals. Naive CD8 cells lacked CD45RO and underwent positive selection for CCR7, leaving out terminally differentiated effector memory CD45RA+ cells. CDR3 length: 14 amino acids. Germline CDR1 reads MNHEY; CDR2 reads SMNVEV (reference sequence). V shed 7 bases and J shed 3 bases, with 14 bases lying between them. Deep was the level at which the assay was run. As originally analysed: From ImmunoSEQ came sequences covering only the junction and carrying no quality scores, so filtering differed. Method: immunoSEQ multiplex PCR; TCRdb's copy keeps in-frame clones and lacks some. V, J and clone size derive from that table, while D and trimming were established from the DNA sequence. Among some 2,000,000 clones listed, approximately 95% were seen once.

V gene TRBV27 combines with J gene TRBJ2-3; TRBD2 might be the D (6 bases). Sequencing was performed on naive CD8+ T cells sorted from blood. This clonotype was sampled from a man between 18 and 35 years old in good health. As DNA, the CDR3 is TGTGCCAGCACCCTAGCGATTGGGACAGATACGCAGTATTTT. This translates into CASTLAIGTDTQYF.